A single sample is the source of the 2 T cell receptor beta chains below, sequenced in a study of T cells after posttransplantation cyclophosphamide. Cyclophosphamide on days +3 and +4 followed busulfan-fludarabine conditioning and a marrow graft. The assay was immunoSEQ multiplex PCR, and TCRdb's table has in-frame clones only and misses some. In the table there are tens of thousands of clones, around 80% of which are singletons. This specimen was CD4+ T cells sorted from blood, taken 1,800 to 2,000 days after a stem cell transplant with posttransplant cyclophosphamide. The receptors were sampled from a female patient aged 35 to 55 who received an allogeneic stem cell transplant from a related donor, was CMV-positive, and had no GVHD. Some T cells may be supplied by the graft donor.

This chain connects TRBV2 to TRBJ2-2, with a possible D match to TRBD2 (6 bases). V lost 2 bases and J lost 4, with 17 bases in between. The CDR3 length is 17 residues. CDR1 SNHLY and CDR2 FYNNEI come from the germline V gene. CDR3 bases: TGTGCCAGCAGTGAATTTTCGGCTAGCGTTGCCACCGGGGAGCTGTTTTTT. Translation: CASSEFSASVATGELFF.

The V gene is TRBV28, the J gene TRBJ2-7, with 7 bases that match TRBD2. CDR1 and CDR2 from the germline V gene are MDHEN and SYDVKM. The ends lost 6 bases at V and 2 bases at J; junction bases unmatched: 10. The length of the CDR3 is 15 residues. CDR3 region: CASSASGLGTYEQYF. The DNA for the CDR3 is TGTGCCAGCAGCGCCTCCGGACTAGGTACCTACGAGCAGTACTTC.